These 2 T cell receptor beta chains were all obtained from the same sample, sequenced in a study of sequential checkpoint blockade in melanoma. Repertoires were generated with immunoSEQ multiplex PCR, while TCRdb's copy carries only in-frame clones and drops some. The sample shows about 26,000 clones, 77% of them seen only once. The treatment denotes: randomized to nivolumab then ipilimumab (arm A) or the reverse (arm B). The starting material was CD8+ T cells sorted from blood (inferred from file names), obtained from a patient given nivolumab and ipilimumab in sequence. These receptors came from a human donor with melanoma.

The rearrangement uses TRBV19 and TRBJ1-2; TRBD1 aligns across 10 bases. CDR3 size: 15 residues. Per the germline V gene, CDR1 is LNHDA and CDR2 is SQIVND (reference sequence). V gave up 6 bases and J gave up 6 bases; unmatched junction bases: 10. This chain's CDR3 is CASSHASGTGDGYTF. DNA for the CDR3: TGTGCCAGTAGCCACGCTAGCGGGACAGGGGATGGCTACACCTTC.

V usage is TRBV2 and J usage is TRBJ2-7; 9 bases align to TRBD2. Germline V lookup: CDR1 SNHLY, CDR2 FYNNEI. The V segment lost 6 bases and the J segment 9 bases; nucleotides outside the gene matches: 12. The CDR3 consists of 14 residues. DNA for the CDR3: TGTGCCAGCAGACCCGGACTAGCGAATCTGGTGCAGTACTTC. Protein: CASRPGLANLVQYF.